This T cell receptor beta chain was found in a study of blood T cells in healthy people across ages. Together with a sample-barcoded 5' primer, a J-beta primer mix was included in a second PCR lasting roughly 6 to 12 cycles. TCRdb processed the 5' RACE reads anew with MiXCR; each CDR3 protein has one entry. The profile covers fewer than 900,000 distinct CDR3 sequences, with about 40% appearing a single time and around a fifth taken by the ten largest. Trimming pared 1 base from V and 5 bases from J, leaving 7 bases between. In germline, CDR1 is MGHDK, CDR2 SYGVNS. The CDR3 is made up of 13 amino acids. The sample holds many counts of this clonotype. Healthy Caucasians from Russia aged roughly 6 to 95 served as donors.

The sequenced sample was blood. This sequence was found in a woman in her sixties or seventies in good health. The chain links TRBV25-1 to TRBJ2-3; TRBD2 might be the D (5 bases). The CDR3 nucleotides are TGTGCCAGCAGTGAATCCGGGAAAGATACGCAGTATTTT. This sequence encodes CASSESGKDTQYF.